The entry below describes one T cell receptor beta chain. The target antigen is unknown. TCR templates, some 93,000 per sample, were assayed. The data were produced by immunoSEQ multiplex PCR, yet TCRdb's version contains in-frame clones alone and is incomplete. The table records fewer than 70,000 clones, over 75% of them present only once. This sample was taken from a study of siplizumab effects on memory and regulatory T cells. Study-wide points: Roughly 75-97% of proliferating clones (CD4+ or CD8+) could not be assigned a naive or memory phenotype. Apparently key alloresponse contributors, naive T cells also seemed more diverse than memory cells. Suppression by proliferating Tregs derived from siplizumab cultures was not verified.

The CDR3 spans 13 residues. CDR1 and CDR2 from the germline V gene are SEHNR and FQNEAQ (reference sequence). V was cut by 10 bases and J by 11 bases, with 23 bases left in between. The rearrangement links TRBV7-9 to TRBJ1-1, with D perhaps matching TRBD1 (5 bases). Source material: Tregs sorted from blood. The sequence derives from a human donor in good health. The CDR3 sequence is CATRSQSGREAFF. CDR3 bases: TGTGCCACCAGAAGTCAATCCGGCAGGGAGGCTTTCTTT.